The clone carrying this T cell receptor beta chain was picked up a small number of times. Its cognate antigen is unknown. The data were obtained in a study of T cells in Graves' hyperthyroidism and ophthalmopathy. TCR beta CDR3 regions were amplified from RNA transcripts. The HTBI primer set was used in a first-round RT-PCR of the TCR CDR3. TCRdb re-called the multiplex PCR reads with MiXCR, one entry per CDR3 protein. This table has hundreds of thousands of distinct CDR3 sequences, under 15% appearing once. The CDR3 extends over 14 amino acids. The V end was cut by 6 bases, the J end by 5 bases, with 16 bases between. Germline V lookup: CDR1 MNHNS, CDR2 SASEGT. Exclusions: uncontrolled infection, other autoimmune disease, pregnancy, lactation. General observations from the study: Most clonotypes expanded in thyroid above 0.001 were likewise present in blood.

The TCR was taken from a woman between 18 and 29 years old with Graves' hyperthyroidism. The sequenced material came from blood. The chain employs TRBV6-1 and TRBJ1-1; D unresolved. The CDR3 reads CASRGREGWTEAFF. The CDR3 region has the DNA TGTGCCAGCAGGGGTCGGGAGGGTTGGACTGAAGCTTTCTTT.